This T cell receptor (beta chain) was retrieved from a study of CD8+ T cells in alopecia areata. Described treatment: oral pan-JAK inhibitor, 5-10 mg twice daily. Germline V lookup: CDR1 SNHLY, CDR2 FYNNEI. The CDR3 loop spans 12 amino acids. V lost 4 bases to trimming and J lost 9 bases, with 10 bases between them. Comment on this clone: Its target is unknown.

General study results and limits: Treatment with tofacitinib significantly lowered scalp clonality and reduced expanded CD8+ clones among the top 100.

TCR sequencing used cDNA made by reverse transcription of extracted RNA. The assay was immunoSEQ multiplex PCR, and TCRdb's table has in-frame clones only and misses some. The data show 150,000 to 250,000 clones, with 60% to 70% seen just once and around 3.2% held by the top ten. The sequenced sample was CD4+ T cells sorted from blood, obtained at week 4, from a patient treated with tofacitinib. The receptor comes from a human donor with alopecia areata. The chain joins TRBV2 to TRBJ2-1; D may be TRBD1 or TRBD2 (5 bases each). The CDR3 nucleotides are TGTGCCAGCAGTGTGAGGGGTCTTGAGCAGTTCTTC. It translates to CASSVRGLEQFF.